The 18 T cell receptor beta chains below were found in one sample sequenced in a study of T cells in Graves' hyperthyroidism and ophthalmopathy. Researchers took RNA transcripts and amplified the TCR beta CDR3 regions from them. The HTBI primer set served for first-round RT-PCR of the TCR CDR3. One entry per CDR3 protein, called by TCRdb with MiXCR from the multiplex PCR reads. The table lists fewer than 750,000 distinct CDR3 sequences, just over 45% of them singletons. The material sequenced was peripheral blood or thyroid tissue (not recorded which). Receptors were obtained from a woman aged 18-29 years with Graves' hyperthyroidism.

This rearrangement joins TRBV6-1 to TRBJ1-1, with D perhaps matching TRBD1 (6 bases). Trimming removed 11 bases at V and 4 bases at J, with 8 bases between. The CDR3 has 10 amino acids. The germline V gene has CDR1 MNHNS and CDR2 SASEGT. The CDR3: CAGGATEAFF. The CDR3 bases are TGTGCCGGGGGGGCCACTGAAGCTTTCTTT.

The chain carries TRBV2 and TRBJ1-2; D unclear. The V and J ends lost 0 bases and 8 bases respectively, with 10 bases between them. The CDR3 totals 13 residues. Germline V gene lookup returns CDR1 SNHLY and CDR2 FYNNEI. CDR3 amino acids: CASSEALAGGYTF. In nucleotides, the CDR3 is TGTGCCAGCAGTGAAGCGCTGGCGGGAGGCTACACCTTC.

This clonotype was recorded at least ten times. The chain couples TRBV15 to TRBJ1-4; 7 nucleotides agree with TRBD1. This CDR3 has 14 amino acids. Germline assignment: CDR1 LNHNV and CDR2 YYDKDF (reference sequence). V lost 4 bases to trimming and J lost 6 bases; unmatched junction nucleotides: 5. CDR3 DNA: TGTGCCACCAGCATTGACAGGGTGGATGAAAAACTGTTTTTT. This sequence encodes CATSIDRVDEKLFF.

This clonotype was seen many times. The V call is TRBV5-1, the J call TRBJ2-2; the D gene is possibly TRBD1 (6 bases). The CDR3 length is 14 residues. The V gene's germline CDR1 is SGHRS and CDR2 YFSETQ. Trimming cost V 1 base and J 5 bases, with 9 bases left between them. DNA of the CDR3: TGCGCCAGCAGCTTGTCACAGGGAACCGGGGAGCTGTTTTTT. Amino acid sequence: CASSLSQGTGELFF. The complete variable domain, with remaining parts taken from reference TRBV5-1 and TRBJ2-2, reads KAGVTQTPRYLIKTRGQQVTLSCSPISGHRSVSWYQQTPGQGLQFLFEYFSETQRNKGNFPGRFSGRQFSNSRSEMNVSTLELGDSALYLCASSLSQGTGELFFGEGSRLTVL.

On this clonotype: This may come from a read error, since a much larger clone is one base off. The rearrangement uses TRBV15 and TRBJ2-7; TRBD1 agrees at 7 bases. V was pared by 3 bases and J by 1 base, with 12 bases of the junction left unmatched. Germline assignment: CDR1 LNHNV and CDR2 YYDKDF (reference sequence). The CDR3 has 17 residues. This chain's CDR3 is CATSRSWTGTASYEQYF. The CDR3 region has the DNA TGTGCCACCAGCAGGTCGTGGACCGGGACAGCATCCTACGAGCAGTACTTC.

This clonotype was detected ten times or more. The J gene is TRBJ1-2, the V gene TRBV13; no definite D call. This CDR3 contains 16 residues. Germline values: CDR1 PRHDT, CDR2 FYEKMQ (reference sequence). Trimming removed 0 bases from V and 4 bases from J, with 15 bases in between. CDR3 DNA: TGTGCCAGCAGCTTAGGCCACCGTTTCAGACCCTATGGCTACACCTTC. It yields the protein CASSLGHRFRPYGYTF.

This clonotype was seen many times. The V gene is TRBV7-9, the J gene TRBJ1-4; the D gene is possibly TRBD1 (5 bases). Germline lookup yields CDR1 SEHNR and CDR2 FQNEAQ (reference sequence). This CDR3 has 15 residues. V shed 3 bases and J shed 7 bases, with 15 bases lying between them. CDR3 sequence reads: CASSFSVGGGEKLFF. CDR3 bases: TGTGCCAGCAGCTTCTCGGTTGGGGGAGGTGAAAAACTGTTTTTT.

This clonotype has ten or more counts. The chain carries TRBV25-1 and TRBJ1-2, with D unclear. There are 14 residues in the CDR3. CDR1 MGHDK and CDR2 SYGVNS come from the germline V gene. The V end was cut by 3 bases, the J end by 4 bases, with 12 bases between. In DNA form, the CDR3 reads TGTGCCAGCAGTGATTTATCCCTAGCCTATGGCTACACCTTC. It is translated as CASSDLSLAYGYTF.

This chain connects TRBV10-3 to TRBJ1-2, with D hard to call. CDR1 is ENHRY, CDR2 SYGVKD, per germline. The CDR3 contains 17 residues. The V gene lost 4 bases and the J gene lost 4 bases, with 22 bases spanning the gap. CDR3: CAISATQREELGYGYTF. The CDR3 coding sequence is TGTGCCATCAGTGCAACTCAACGGGAAGAACTTGGCTATGGCTACACCTTC.

This chain joins TRBV5-1 and TRBJ1-2, with TRBD1 matching 9 bases. Trimming took 5 bases from V and 3 from J; bases not matched to a gene: 5. There are 14 residues in the CDR3. CDR1 SGHRS and CDR2 YFSETQ come from the germline V gene. CDR3: CASSFTGGDYGYTF. The CDR3 DNA is TGCGCCAGCAGTTTCACAGGGGGCGACTATGGCTACACCTTC.

V is TRBV7-9 and J is TRBJ1-4; perhaps TRBD1 as D (5 bases). V dropped 8 bases and J dropped 7 bases, with 14 bases sitting between them. Germline V lookup: CDR1 SEHNR, CDR2 FQNEAQ (reference sequence). The CDR3 consists of 13 residues. The CDR3, as DNA: TGTGCCAGCCTAGGGCCGAGGGGTGAAAAACTGTTTTTT. Translating it yields CASLGPRGEKLFF.

This clonotype was detected ten times or more. The CDR3 sequence is CASSHWDSANYGYTF. CDR3 nucleotide sequence: TGTGCCAGTAGTCACTGGGACAGCGCTAACTATGGCTACACCTTC. V usage is TRBV19 and J usage is TRBJ1-2; 7 bases map to TRBD1. The CDR3 runs 15 residues. V gave up 5 bases and J gave up 0 bases; unmatched junction bases: 6. Germline CDR1 is LNHDA and CDR2 is SQIVND (reference sequence).

The chain joins TRBV7-9 to TRBJ2-3; D is possibly TRBD1 (6 bases). V shed 3 bases and J shed 5 bases, with 12 bases lying between them. Germline V gene lookup returns CDR1 SEHNR and CDR2 FQNEAQ (reference sequence). The CDR3 runs to 14 residues. The CDR3 DNA follows: TGTGCCAGCAGCTTCTACAGGGTTAAAGATACGCAGTATTTT. Its translation: CASSFYRVKDTQYF.

At least ten counts were recorded for this clonotype. The genes are TRBV5-1 and TRBJ1-2; D is ambiguous. The V end was cut by 1 base, the J end by 7 bases, with 23 bases between. This CDR3 is 17 amino acids long. Germline CDR1 SGHRS, CDR2 YFSETQ. The CDR3 here is CASSLFFDTTSSGGYTF. The CDR3, as DNA: TGCGCCAGCAGCTTGTTTTTTGACACGACATCCTCAGGTGGCTACACCTTC.

This clonotype showed up just a few times. The V and J genes are TRBV12-5 and TRBJ1-2, with D possibly TRBD1 on 6 matching bases. CDR1 LGHNT and CDR2 FRNRAP come from the germline V gene. V lost 1 base, J lost 0 bases, and 6 bases lay in between. The CDR3 covers 14 residues. The CDR3 DNA reads as TGTGCTAGTGGTTTGGGACAGGCTAACTATGGCTACACCTTC. This sequence encodes CASGLGQANYGYTF.

This clonotype showed up many times. The V and J genes are TRBV7-9 and TRBJ2-5, with D perhaps TRBD2 (6 bases). Germline V lookup: CDR1 SEHNR, CDR2 FQNEAQ (reference sequence). V was clipped by 7 bases and J by 2 bases, with 14 bases between them. This CDR3 region has 14 residues. In DNA form, the CDR3 reads TGTGCCAGCACTCGGGCGGGGCCACAAGAGACCCAGTACTTC. It specifies CASTRAGPQETQYF.

This clonotype was seen at least ten times. The chain has TRBV2 and TRBJ2-7, with 7 nucleotides matching TRBD2. After removal of 6 bases from V and 0 bases from J, the junction contained 2 bases not matched to a gene. The germline V gene encodes CDR1 SNHLY and CDR2 FYNNEI. This CDR3 has 13 amino acids. CDR3 sequence (DNA): TGTGCCAGCAGAGCGGGACCCTCCTACGAGCAGTACTTC. Protein sequence: CASRAGPSYEQYF. Full variable domain (remainder filled in from reference TRBV2 and TRBJ2-7): EPEVTQTPSHQVTQMGQEVILRCVPISNHLYFYWYRQILGQKVEFLVSFYNNEISEKSEIFDDQFSVERPDGSNFTLKIRSTKLEDSAMYFCASRAGPSYEQYFGPGTRLTVT.

The chain is built from TRBV12-3 or TRBV12-4 and TRBJ1-1, with 8 bases matching TRBD1. The CDR3 runs 11 residues. The V gene end was trimmed by 5 bases and the J gene end by 11 bases; junction bases not matched to a gene: 4. Written as DNA, the CDR3 is TGTGCCAGCAGTACGGACAGGGCCGCTTTCTTT. Translation gives CASSTDRAAFF.